This T cell receptor (beta chain) emerged from a study of tumor-infiltrating lymphocytes in primary liver carcinoma. General observations from the study: Significantly larger top-250-clone fractions were found in tumors than in blood (p = 0.039).

Taking about 20-31 mg of unsorted bulk tissue, the authors co-extracted RNA and DNA. Resecting the tumor surgically was how the patients' primary liver carcinoma was treated. Patients showed chronic HBV infection and an absence of prior treatment. Details on this clonotype: Its antigen is still unknown.

From roughly 0.45 ug total RNA, TCR beta cDNA was generated with a primer in the constant region. Three-round nested multiplex PCR performed with slightly modified ARM-PCR produced the TCR beta libraries. A C-beta reverse primer was combined with TRBV1-TRBV30 forward primers in the first two PCR rounds, and each round had approximately 9 cycles. TCRdb reprocessed the multiplex PCR reads with MiXCR, giving one entry per CDR3 protein. The sample includes about 120,000 distinct CDR3 sequences, roughly 70% of them seen just once. CDR3 length: 14 amino acids. Germline lookup yields CDR1 LGHNT and CDR2 FRNRAP. The V and J ends lost 4 bases and 8 bases respectively, with 17 bases between them.

The sequence derives from a woman aged 55-70 years with primary liver carcinoma and hepatitis B virus infection. This sequence joins TRBV12-5 and TRBJ1-2; possible D gene TRBD1, 6 bases. The sample comprised tumor-adjacent normal liver tissue. In DNA form, the CDR3 reads TGTGCTAGTGGTTCGGTGGCAGGGGCGAGCGGCTACACCTTC. Translation: CASGSVAGASGYTF.